What follows describes a single T cell receptor beta chain. No antigen is known for it. CDR1 and CDR2 (germline): SGDLS, YYNGEE. V dropped 2 bases and J dropped 8 bases, with 14 bases sitting between them. CDR3 size: 14 residues. The entry originates in a study of post-analysis software for immune sequencing data. As for the study in general: The study covered relapsing-remitting, secondary progressive and progressive-relapsing courses of multiple sclerosis.

Study results and caveats: Four to six TRBV segments were more frequent in patients than controls; TRBV5-6, TRBV5-1 and TRBV20-1 belonged to this group. Controls' normalized Chao1 diversity significantly exceeded that of multiple sclerosis patients.

The library was made from cDNA and included unique molecular identifiers. The source material, about 0.9 to 11 million T cells, gave rise to about 490,000 cDNA molecules. TCRdb reprocessed the PCR reads with MiXCR, giving one entry per CDR3 protein. This sample carries around 710,000 distinct CDR3 sequences, more than 45% of them seen once, and the ten largest clones take roughly 4.4%. Sequencing input: blood. The chain couples TRBV9 to TRBJ2-1, with D perhaps TRBD2 (6 bases). The source is a girl aged 5-17 years with multiple sclerosis. CDR3 coding DNA: TGTGCCAGCAGCGTCGGAGGGAGTCTCGATGAGCAGTTCTTC. Encoded protein: CASSVGGSLDEQFF.